The sequence of this T cell receptor (beta chain) was determined in a study of metastatic and nonmetastatic thyroid tumors. As for the study in general: Repertoire comparison spanned blood and tumor or nodule tissue of malignant and benign thyroid patients. General study findings and limits: TCR beta diversity was reportedly significantly higher in malignant thyroid tumors than benign nodules, in blood and tumor.

Patients had received no treatment of any kind before thyroid surgery. The table lists this clone with many counts. Its specificity is unknown. A single base separates this from a much larger clone, so it may be a read error. Other DNA variants within this sample encode the same CDR3. As originally analysed: Clinicopathological groups supplied CDR3 differences that were used to build a distant-metastasis classifier for papillary thyroid cancer. TCRdb re-called the PCR reads with MiXCR. None of the V and J calls come from the authors' own analysis; TCRdb made them. The sample has 45,000 to 65,000 clones, roughly 15% seen once. CDR3 length equals 15 residues. V lost 3 bases and J lost 5; bases outside the gene matches: 11. The V gene's germline CDR1 is DFQATT and CDR2 SNEGSKA (reference sequence).

The chain uses TRBV20-1 and TRBJ2-7, with TRBD2 identical over 9 bases. The TCR was taken from a female donor with papillary thyroid cancer or a benign thyroid nodule (not recorded which). Some clones in this sample may be carry-over from other donors' samples. The specimen was blood. The CDR3 loop reads CSASIAGEIGDEQYF. For the CDR3, the DNA is TGCAGTGCTAGTATAGCGGGGGAGATCGGTGACGAGCAGTACTTC.